The TCR beta chain under discussion was sequenced for a study of CD8 T cell repertoires and HIV-1 epitope variants. The CDR3 is made up of 16 amino acids. Germline V gives CDR1 MNHNY, CDR2 SVGAGI (reference sequence). V lost 6 bases, J lost 5 bases, and 15 bases stayed unmatched. Here immunoSEQ multiplex PCR was the method, and the copy in TCRdb shows in-frame clones only, minus some. The data contain about 1,100 clones, approximately 64% of them singletons. Only a few counts were recorded for this clone. Its specificity is not known. The source material was cultured CD8+ T cells derived from PBMCs. This rearrangement joins TRBV6-6 to TRBJ2-5; 7 bases agree with TRBD2. The clonotype comes from a male donor with HIV. The CDR3 here is CASSRALGEGRETQYF. The CDR3 nucleotides are TGTGCCAGCAGCCGAGCTTTGGGGGAGGGCCGTGAGACCCAGTACTTC.